A selection of T cell receptor beta chains follows, all from one sample in a study of shared clonotypes between healthy human individuals. Sequencing used immunoSEQ multiplex PCR; TCRdb keeps in-frame clones, though not all of them. The table lists around 1.5 million clones, 95% to 99% of them singletons. Sequenced: naive CD4+ T cells sorted from blood. The receptors were gathered from a man between 25 and 39 years old in good health. CDR3s include the opening cysteine and the closing phenylalanine or tryptophan. The D gene is left open where the match is weak. Where a row states a size, it is once, few, many or the class of an expanded clone; other rows omit it.

>TRBJ2-3|.|.|TRBV10-3
TGTGCCATCAGTGAGTCGTTTTCAGCGGACACAGATACGCAGTATTTT
CAISESFSADTDTQYF
>TRBJ1-2|.|TRBD1|TRBV19
TGTGCCAGTAGTATGATGACAGGGGTTGGCTACACCTTC
CASSMMTGVGYTF
>TRBJ2-1|.|.|TRBV11-3
TGTGCCAGCAGCCAGGGACTGGCCTACAATGAGCAGTTCTTC
CASSQGLAYNEQFF
>TRBJ2-7|once|.|TRBV5-1
TGCGCCAGCAGCTCGGCAGGGCCTTCCTCGCACGAGCAGTACTTC
CASSSAGPSSHEQYF
>TRBJ2-1|.|.|TRBV28
TGTGCCAGCAGTTCATCGAGACCTGACCAGTCCTACAATGAGCAGTTCTTC
CASSSSRPDQSYNEQFF
>TRBJ1-4|.|.|TRBV28
TGTGCCAGCAGTTTGGGGGCGGGATGGGAAAAACTGTTTTTT
CASSLGAGWEKLFF
>TRBJ2-1|once|TRBD2|TRBV5-1
TGCGCCAGCAGCTTACGCGGGACTACTTACAATGAGCAGTTCTTC
CASSLRGTTYNEQFF
>TRBJ2-2|.|TRBD1|TRBV27
TGTGCCAGCAGGCGGACAGGGGGCACCGGGGAGCTGTTTTTT
CASRRTGGTGELFF
>TRBJ1-2|.|.|TRBV30
TGTGCCTGGAGTGTGGGAAAAATCTATGGCTACACCTTC
CAWSVGKIYGYTF
>TRBJ2-7|.|.|TRBV6-6
TGTGCCAGCAGTCGTGTCCACGAGCAGTACTTC
CASSRVHEQYF
>TRBJ2-1|.|TRBD1|TRBV18
TGTGCCAGCTCACTCGGGACAGGGGTTTACAATGAGCAGTTCTTC
CASSLGTGVYNEQFF
>TRBJ2-1|.|TRBD1|TRBV28
TGTGCCAGCAGTAGGACAGGGCTCCCCAATGAGCAGTTCTTC
CASSRTGLPNEQFF
>TRBJ2-5|.|.|TRBV5-1
TGCGCCAGCAGCTTGGCAAGAGGACCTGAAGAGACCCAGTACTTC
CASSLARGPEETQYF
>TRBJ1-2|.|.|TRBV9
TGTGCCAGCAGCGTAGGGACAAATGGCTACACCTTC
CASSVGTNGYTF
>TRBJ1-4|.|.|TRBV6-5
TGTGCCAGCAGTTACCGGCCAGGGGCAGGAGAAAAACTGTTTTTT
CASSYRPGAGEKLFF
>TRBJ2-1|.|TRBD1|TRBV19
TGTGCCAGTAGGAGGGCAACAGGGGGCAGGGACAATGAGCAGTTCTTC
CASRRATGGRDNEQFF
>TRBJ1-1|.|TRBD1|TRBV2
TGTGCCAGCAGTAAAGAACGACAGGGGGGAACTGAAGCTTTCTTT
CASSKERQGGTEAFF
>TRBJ2-2|.|TRBD1|TRBV7-9
TGTGCCAGCAGCTTACCCACAGGGGGCCCTGTTAACACCGGGGAGCTGTTTTTT
CASSLPTGGPVNTGELFF
>TRBJ2-5|.|.|TRBV2
TGTGCCAGCAGTGAAGATTGGGTTAAAGGAGAGACCCAGTACTTC
CASSEDWVKGETQYF
>TRBJ2-2|.|TRBD2|TRBV2
TGTGCCAGCAGTGAAGCGCTTCTCGGGGGGTTGTTTTTT
CASSEALLGGLFF
>TRBJ2-7|.|.|TRBV7-9
TGTGCCAGCAGCTTAGCGGGTACATCCTACGAGCAGTACTTC
CASSLAGTSYEQYF
>TRBJ1-2|.|.|TRBV6-5
TGTGCCAGCAGTTACGCCCCCGCAGGCCGCTATGGCTACACCTTC
CASSYAPAGRYGYTF
>TRBJ1-1|.|TRBD1|TRBV18
TGTGCCAGCTCACCCGGACAGGGCCGGAACACTGAAGCTTTCTTT
CASSPGQGRNTEAFF
>TRBJ1-2|.|.|TRBV4-3
TGCGCCAGCAGCCAAGAGATAGTATCTTCTCCCTATGGCTACACCTTC
CASSQEIVSSPYGYTF
>TRBJ2-3|.|.|TRBV5-4
TGTGCCAGCAGCCCGACCCCTAGCACGGGCACAGATACGCAGTATTTT
CASSPTPSTGTDTQYF
>TRBJ2-3|.|.|TRBV11-3
TGTGCCAGCAGCATAGAGAGCGTCACAGATACGCAGTATTTT
CASSIESVTDTQYF
>TRBJ1-4|.|.|TRBV29-1
TGCAGCGTACGGGCCCTCTCTGAAAAACTGTTTTTT
CSVRALSEKLFF
>TRBJ2-1|.|TRBD2|TRBV5-1
TGCGCCAGCAGCTCCACCCCGACTAGCGGGGGGACATACAATGAGCAGTTCTTC
CASSSTPTSGGTYNEQFF
>TRBJ2-6|.|.|TRBV6-5
TGTGCCAGCACCCCAGGGACCAACGTCCTGACTTTC
CASTPGTNVLTF
>TRBJ1-3|.|.|TRBV28
TGTGCCAGCAGTTTAACAGGACGCTCTGGAAACACCATATATTTT
CASSLTGRSGNTIYF
>TRBJ2-6|once|.|TRBV5-1
TGCGCCAGCAGCCACGGGACGGCTGGGGCCAACGTCCTGACTTTC
CASSHGTAGANVLTF
>TRBJ2-6|.|.|TRBV27
TGTGCCAGCACCGTTCTCCCCCGGTGGCAGACAGACTCTGGGGCCAACGTCCTGACTTTC
CASTVLPRWQTDSGANVLTF
>TRBJ1-2|.|.|TRBV7-9
TGTGCCAGCAGCTTAGTCGCAGACTATGGCTACACCTTC
CASSLVADYGYTF
>TRBJ2-7|.|.|TRBV5-1
TGCGCCAGCAGCTTGGAAGTCGTGAGGGAGCAGTACTTC
CASSLEVVREQYF
>TRBJ1-1|once|.|TRBV18
TGTGCCAGCTCACCCCTTCAGGGCACTGAAGCTTTCTTT
CASSPLQGTEAFF
>TRBJ2-7|.|TRBD2|TRBV7-9
TGTGCCAGCAGCTTAGCCGGGACTAGGATCCACTACGAGCAGTACTTC
CASSLAGTRIHYEQYF
>TRBJ2-2|.|.|TRBV2
TGTGCCAGCAGTGAAGCGCGGTGGCTGACGAACACCGGGGAGCTGTTTTTT
CASSEARWLTNTGELFF
>TRBJ2-3|.|TRBD1|TRBV19
TGTGCCAGTAGTATAGGTCAGGGGGTGAGCACAGATACGCAGTATTTT
CASSIGQGVSTDTQYF
>TRBJ1-2|.|.|TRBV7-9
TGTGCCAGCAGTCTTGACAGTACAACGGAAGGCTACACCTTC
CASSLDSTTEGYTF
>TRBJ1-5|.|.|TRBV18
TGTGCCTCCGGGGGGGGAGGCAATCAGCCCCAGCATTTT
CASGGGGNQPQHF
>TRBJ2-7|.|.|TRBV6-5
TGTGCCAGCAGTTACGGAGGACTATCCGAGCAGTACTTC
CASSYGGLSEQYF
>TRBJ1-2|.|TRBD1|TRBV5-6
TGTGCCAGCAGCCGGACAGGGGTCCATGGCTACACCTTC
CASSRTGVHGYTF
>TRBJ2-7|.|TRBD2|TRBV25-1
TGTGCCAGCAGTGATTCGGGACTAGCGGCCTACGAGCAGTACTTC
CASSDSGLAAYEQYF
>TRBJ2-5|.|TRBD2|TRBV5-1
TGCGCCAGCAGCTTTGGACTAGCAGGACTGTCGGGAGAGACCCAGTACTTC
CASSFGLAGLSGETQYF
>TRBJ2-2|.|TRBD2|TRBV18
TGTGCCAGCTCCGCCGGGAGGGGTGACACCGGGGAGCTGTTTTTT
CASSAGRGDTGELFF
>TRBJ1-2|.|TRBD1|TRBV2
TGTGCCAGCAGGGGGACAGGGAAGTATGGCTACACCTTC
CASRGTGKYGYTF
>TRBJ2-7|few|.|TRBV7-9
TGTGCCAGCAGCTTACGCGAACACTACGAGCAGTACTTC
CASSLREHYEQYF
>TRBJ2-5|.|.|TRBV6-1
TGTGCCAGCTTTAGAACAGGTGAAGAGACCCAGTACTTC
CASFRTGEETQYF
>TRBJ1-5|.|.|TRBV2
TGTGCCAGCAGAGAGATAGGCCAGCCCCAGCATTTT
CASREIGQPQHF